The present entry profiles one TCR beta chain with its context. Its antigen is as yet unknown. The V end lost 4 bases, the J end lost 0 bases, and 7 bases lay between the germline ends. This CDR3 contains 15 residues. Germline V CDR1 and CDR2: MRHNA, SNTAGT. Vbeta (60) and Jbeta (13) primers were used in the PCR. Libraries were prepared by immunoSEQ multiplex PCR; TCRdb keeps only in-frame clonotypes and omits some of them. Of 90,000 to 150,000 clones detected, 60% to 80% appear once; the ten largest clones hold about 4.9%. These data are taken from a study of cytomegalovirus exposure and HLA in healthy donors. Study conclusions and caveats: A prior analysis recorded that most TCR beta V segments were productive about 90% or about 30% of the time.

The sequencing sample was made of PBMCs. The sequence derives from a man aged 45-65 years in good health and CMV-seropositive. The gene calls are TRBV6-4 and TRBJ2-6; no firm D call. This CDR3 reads CASSVDNSGANVLTF. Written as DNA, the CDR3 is TGTGCCAGCAGTGTCGACAACTCTGGGGCCAACGTCCTGACTTTC.